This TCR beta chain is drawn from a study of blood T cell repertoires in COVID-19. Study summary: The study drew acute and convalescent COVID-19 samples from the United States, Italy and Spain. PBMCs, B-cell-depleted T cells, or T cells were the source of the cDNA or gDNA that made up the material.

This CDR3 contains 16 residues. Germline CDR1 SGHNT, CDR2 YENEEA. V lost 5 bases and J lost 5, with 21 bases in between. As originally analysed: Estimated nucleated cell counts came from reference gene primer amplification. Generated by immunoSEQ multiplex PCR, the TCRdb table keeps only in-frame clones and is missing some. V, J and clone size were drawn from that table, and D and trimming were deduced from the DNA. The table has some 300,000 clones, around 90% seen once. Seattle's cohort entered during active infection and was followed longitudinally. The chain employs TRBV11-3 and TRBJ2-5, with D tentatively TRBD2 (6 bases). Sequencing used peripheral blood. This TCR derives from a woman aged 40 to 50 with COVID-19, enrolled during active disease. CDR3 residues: CASSLDHGRGRETQYF. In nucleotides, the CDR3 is TGTGCCAGCAGCCTCGACCACGGGAGAGGTCGGGAGACCCAGTACTTC.